These 17 T cell receptor beta chains were all obtained from the same sample, sequenced in a study of blood T cell repertoires in COVID-19. Method: immunoSEQ multiplex PCR; TCRdb's copy keeps in-frame clones and lacks some. The sample has some 150,000 clones, around 90% seen once. Sequencing used peripheral blood. The receptors shown here come from a woman aged 55-70 years with acute or convalescent COVID-19.

This clone has a single count. This chain uses TRBV7-6 with TRBJ1-1; D is unresolved. The CDR3 contains 15 residues. V was shortened by 1 base and J by 0 bases, with 9 bases between the two germline ends. Germline CDR1 reads SGHVS; CDR2 reads FNYEAQ. For the CDR3, the DNA is TGTGCCAGCAGCTTAGGCGGCTTAATGAACACTGAAGCTTTCTTT. Its protein is CASSLGGLMNTEAFF. Full variable domain (rest looked up from reference TRBV7-6 and TRBJ1-1): GAGVSQSPRYKVTKRGQDVALRCDPISGHVSLYWYRQALGQGPEFLTYFNYEAQQDKSGLPNDRFSAERPEGSISTLTIQRTEQRDSAMYRCASSLGGLMNTEAFFGQGTRLTVV.

A few counts support this clone. V and J are TRBV6-2 or TRBV6-3 and TRBJ1-5, with 8 bases that match TRBD1. This CDR3 is built from 18 residues. Losses at the gene ends were 0 bases for V and 4 bases for J; bases not matched to a gene: 11. Germline values: CDR1 MNHEY, CDR2 SVGEGT. The CDR3 sequence: CASSYSRDRTGSNQPQHF. The CDR3 DNA follows: TGTGCCAGCAGTTACTCGAGGGACAGGACAGGGTCTAATCAGCCCCAGCATTTT.

V gene TRBV5-1 combines with J gene TRBJ1-3, with D possibly matching TRBD1 (5 bases). Per germline, CDR1 SGHRS and CDR2 YFSETQ. This CDR3 has 16 residues. Trimming pared 0 bases from V and 4 bases from J, leaving 14 bases between. The CDR3 region is CASSLAPGVRGNTIYF. In DNA, the CDR3 is TGCGCCAGCAGCTTGGCCCCGGGGGTCCGCGGAAACACCATATATTTT.

The chain recombines TRBV30 with TRBJ1-3; a weak D match, TRBD1 (6 bases). This CDR3 comprises 18 residues. The V gene's germline CDR1 is GTSNPN and CDR2 SVGIG (reference sequence). The V end lost 2 bases, the J end lost 0 bases, and 20 bases lay between the germline ends. The CDR3 nucleotides are TGTGCCTGGAGTAATGACCCTGGGACAACCGACTCTGGAAACACCATATATTTT. Its translation is CAWSNDPGTTDSGNTIYF.

J is TRBJ2-5 and V is TRBV7-2; weak D call: TRBD1 (6 bases). The CDR3 is 15 residues long. Between the trimmed V and J ends, which lost 5 bases and 5 bases, there was a span of 18 bases. CDR1 and CDR2 from the germline V gene are SGHTA and FQGNSA. The CDR3: CASSPWTELRETQYF. CDR3 sequence (DNA): TGTGCCAGCAGCCCCTGGACAGAGCTCAGGGAGACCCAGTACTTC.

The J gene is TRBJ1-6, the V gene TRBV19; TRBD1 agrees at 7 bases. Germline values: CDR1 LNHDA, CDR2 SQIVND (reference sequence). The ends lost 3 bases at V and 5 bases at J; junction bases unmatched: 4. The CDR3 runs to 15 residues. The CDR3 reads CASSIGGTDNSPLHF. The CDR3 DNA sequence: TGTGCCAGTAGTATCGGTGGGACAGATAATTCACCCCTCCACTTT.

This clone was picked up one time. The chain links TRBV12-3 or TRBV12-4 to TRBJ1-5; D uncertain. The CDR3 is made up of 13 amino acids. V was clipped by 4 bases and J by 4 bases, with 8 bases between them. CDR3 sequence reads: CASSWRENQPQHF. The CDR3 coding sequence is TGTGCCAGCAGTTGGAGGGAAAATCAGCCCCAGCATTTT.

This sequence joins TRBV11-2 and TRBJ1-5; 9 positions match TRBD1. V was pared by 2 bases and J by 6 bases, with 5 bases of the junction left unmatched. Germline values: CDR1 SGHAT, CDR2 FQNNGV. The CDR3 loop spans 15 amino acids. In nucleotides, the CDR3 is TGTGCCAGCAGCTTATTACAGGGGGCAGGTCAGCCCCAGCATTTT. Amino acid sequence: CASSLLQGAGQPQHF.

This clone has just one count. The rearrangement joins TRBV25-1 to TRBJ1-4, with D possibly TRBD1 on 5 matching bases. CDR1 and CDR2 (germline): MGHDK, SYGVNS. With 4 bases removed from V and 0 bases from J, the gap between germline ends came to 15 bases. The CDR3 extends over 17 amino acids. The CDR3 is CASSGRGGFATNEKLFF. The DNA for the CDR3 is TGTGCCAGCAGTGGGCGGGGGGGATTTGCAACTAATGAAAAACTGTTTTTT.

V and J are TRBV6-5 and TRBJ2-7; D perhaps matches TRBD1 (6 bases). The germline CDR1 and CDR2 sequences are MNHEY and SVGAGI. Trimming removed 6 bases from V and 0 bases from J, with 15 bases in between. The CDR3 has 15 amino acids. The CDR3 DNA reads TGTGCCAGCAGCCATGGACAGAGCGGCTCCTACGAGCAGTACTTC. Translation: CASSHGQSGSYEQYF.

This sequence joins TRBV7-8 and TRBJ1-1, with 9 positions matching TRBD1. CDR1 is SGHVS and CDR2 is FQNEAQ in the germline V gene. This CDR3 is 17 amino acids long. Trimming removed 4 bases from V and 6 bases from J; junction bases left unmatched: 15. This CDR3 is CASSSYRGQIGRAEAFF. CDR3 nucleotide sequence: TGTGCCAGCAGCTCGTACAGGGGGCAAATCGGGAGAGCTGAAGCTTTCTTT.

This sequence joins TRBV19 and TRBJ2-3; TRBD2 aligns across 8 bases. V shed 5 bases, J shed 1 base, and the junction held 5 bases outside the gene matches. The CDR3 length is 15 residues. Germline lookup yields CDR1 LNHDA and CDR2 SQIVND (reference sequence). CDR3 DNA sequence: TGTGCCAGTAGTCCGGGACTAGTGGGCACAGATACGCAGTATTTT. Its protein product is CASSPGLVGTDTQYF.

The CDR3 sequence: CASSSTGGTEAFF. The CDR3 region has the DNA TGTGCCAGCAGCTCGACAGGGGGCACTGAAGCTTTCTTT. The rearrangement uses TRBV9 and TRBJ1-1; TRBD1 agrees at 9 bases. This CDR3 comprises 13 residues. Trimming cost V 4 bases and J 4 bases; bases outside gene matches: 2. Germline V CDR1 and CDR2: SGDLS, YYNGEE.

This clone was recorded a few times. This sequence joins TRBV19 and TRBJ1-2; D unresolved. V lost 0 bases, J lost 4 bases, and 9 bases lay in between. Germline V lookup: CDR1 LNHDA, CDR2 SQIVND (reference sequence). This CDR3 comprises 14 residues. CDR3 bases: TGTGCCAGTAGTATAGATCAGCAGGCCTATGGCTACACCTTC. Translated: CASSIDQQAYGYTF.

This rearrangement joins TRBV7-2 to TRBJ1-1; 7 bases align to TRBD1. Trimming took 2 bases from V and 7 from J; bases not matched to a gene: 4. The germline V gene encodes CDR1 SGHTA and CDR2 FQGNSA. The CDR3 contains 13 residues. The CDR3 loop reads CASSLSGQVEAFF. The CDR3 DNA is TGTGCCAGCAGCTTATCTGGACAGGTTGAAGCTTTCTTT.

This clone was found once. The chain links TRBV5-4 to TRBJ1-2; maybe TRBD1 (6 bases). The CDR3 has 12 amino acids. Germline CDR1 and CDR2: SGHNT and YYREEE (reference sequence). With 4 bases removed from V and 5 bases from J, the gap between germline ends came to 9 bases. The CDR3 reads CASSPGEYGYTF. The CDR3 DNA reads as TGTGCCAGCAGCCCAGGGGAATATGGCTACACCTTC.

The chain has TRBV6-2 or TRBV6-3 and TRBJ1-1, with TRBD1 matching over 10 bases. Trimming cost V 4 bases and J 3 bases; bases outside gene matches: 5. The CDR3 sequence is 15 residues long. The germline V gene encodes CDR1 MNHEY and CDR2 SVGEGT. This CDR3 reads CASSLGTGADTEAFF. The CDR3 DNA is TGTGCCAGCAGTTTGGGGACAGGGGCTGACACTGAAGCTTTCTTT.